This TCR beta chain was retrieved from a study of T cell responses to AZD1222 COVID-19 vaccine. V lost 5 bases and J lost 6; bases outside the gene matches: 5. The V gene's germline CDR1 is MNHEY and CDR2 SVGAGI. The CDR3 is made up of 14 amino acids. Worth noting for this clone: Other DNA sequences of this sample code for an identical CDR3.

TCRdb's table, derived via immunoSEQ multiplex PCR, lists solely in-frame clones and lacks some. In the table there are some 120,000 clones, about 93% of which are singletons. The specimen was peripheral blood, collected on day 0 of AZD1222 vaccination. The V call is TRBV6-5, the J call TRBJ2-2; 8 bases fit TRBD2. The sequence was obtained from an adult in good health. The DNA of the CDR3 is TGTGCCAGCAGTCCCAGGACTAGCCCCGGGGAGCTGTTTTTT. It is translated as CASSPRTSPGELFF.